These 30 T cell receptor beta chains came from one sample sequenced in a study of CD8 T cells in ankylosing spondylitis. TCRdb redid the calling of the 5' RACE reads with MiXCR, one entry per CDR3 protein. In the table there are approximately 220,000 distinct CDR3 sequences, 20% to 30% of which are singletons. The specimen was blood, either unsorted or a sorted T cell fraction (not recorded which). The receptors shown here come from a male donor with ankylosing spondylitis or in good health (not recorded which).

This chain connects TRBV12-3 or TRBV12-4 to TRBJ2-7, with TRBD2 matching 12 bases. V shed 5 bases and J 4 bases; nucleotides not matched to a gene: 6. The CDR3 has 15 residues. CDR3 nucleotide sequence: TGTGCCAGCAGTATTGGACTAGCGGGACCATACGAGCAGTACTTC. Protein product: CASSIGLAGPYEQYF.

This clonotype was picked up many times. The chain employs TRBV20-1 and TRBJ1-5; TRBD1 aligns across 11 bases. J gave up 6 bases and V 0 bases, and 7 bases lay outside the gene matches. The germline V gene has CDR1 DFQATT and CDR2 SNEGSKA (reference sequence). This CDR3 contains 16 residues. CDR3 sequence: CSARDGGQGGVQPQHF. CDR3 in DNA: TGCAGTGCTAGAGATGGGGGACAGGGGGGTGTTCAGCCCCAGCATTTT.

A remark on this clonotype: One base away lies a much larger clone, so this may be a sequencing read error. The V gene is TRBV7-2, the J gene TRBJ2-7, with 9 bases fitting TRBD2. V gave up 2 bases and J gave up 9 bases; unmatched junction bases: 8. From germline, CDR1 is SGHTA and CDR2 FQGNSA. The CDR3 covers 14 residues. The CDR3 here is CASSLLAGTLAQYF. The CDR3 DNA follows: TGTGCCAGCAGCTTACTAGCGGGAACCCTCGCGCAGTACTTC.

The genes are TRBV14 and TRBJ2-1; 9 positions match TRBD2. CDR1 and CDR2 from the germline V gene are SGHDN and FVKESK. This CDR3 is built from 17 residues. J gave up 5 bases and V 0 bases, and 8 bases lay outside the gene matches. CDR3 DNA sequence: TGTGCCAGCAGCCAAGAGAGAAGGTCTAGCGGGAACAATGAGCAGTTCTTC. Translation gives CASSQERRSSGNNEQFF.

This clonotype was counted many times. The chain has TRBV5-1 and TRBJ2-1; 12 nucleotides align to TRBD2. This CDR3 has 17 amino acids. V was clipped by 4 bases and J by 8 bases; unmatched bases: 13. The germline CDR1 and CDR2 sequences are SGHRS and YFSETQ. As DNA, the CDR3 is TGCGCCAGCAGCCTCGCCGCCTCTAGCGGGAGGGTCGATGAGCAGTTCTTC. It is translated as CASSLAASSGRVDEQFF.

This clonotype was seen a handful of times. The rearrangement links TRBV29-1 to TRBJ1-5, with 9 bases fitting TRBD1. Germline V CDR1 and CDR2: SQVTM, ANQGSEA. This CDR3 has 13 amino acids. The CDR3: CSTGQGSGQPQHF. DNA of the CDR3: TGCAGTACTGGACAGGGGTCGGGTCAGCCCCAGCATTTT.

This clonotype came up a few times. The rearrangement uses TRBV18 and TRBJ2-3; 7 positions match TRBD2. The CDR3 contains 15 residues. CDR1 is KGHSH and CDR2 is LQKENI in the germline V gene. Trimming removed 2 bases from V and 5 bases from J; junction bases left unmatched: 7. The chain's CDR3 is CASSPGLGPGDTQYF. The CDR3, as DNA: TGTGCCAGCTCACCAGGACTAGGCCCCGGAGATACGCAGTATTTT.

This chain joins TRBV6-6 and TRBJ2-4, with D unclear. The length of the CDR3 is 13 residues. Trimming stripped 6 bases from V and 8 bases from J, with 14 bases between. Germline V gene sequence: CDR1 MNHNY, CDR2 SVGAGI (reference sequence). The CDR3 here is CASSRPPLDIQYF. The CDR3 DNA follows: TGTGCCAGCAGCCGACCCCCGTTGGACATTCAGTACTTC.

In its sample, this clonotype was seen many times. The CDR3 spells CASSHGGSGETQYF. Written as DNA, the CDR3 is TGTGCCAGCAGCCACGGCGGGAGCGGGGAGACCCAGTACTTC. The chain carries TRBV3-1 and TRBJ2-5, with 7 bases identical to TRBD2. The CDR3 is 14 amino acids. The germline V gene has CDR1 LGHDT and CDR2 YNNKEL (reference sequence). The junction had 6 bases not matched to a gene; V was cut back by 3 bases and J by 5 bases.

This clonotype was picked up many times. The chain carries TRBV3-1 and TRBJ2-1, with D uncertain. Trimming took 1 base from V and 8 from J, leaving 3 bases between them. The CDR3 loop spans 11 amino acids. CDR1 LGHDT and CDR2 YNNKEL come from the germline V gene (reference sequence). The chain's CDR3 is CASSQGHEQFF. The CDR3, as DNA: TGTGCCAGCAGCCAAGGCCATGAGCAGTTCTTC.

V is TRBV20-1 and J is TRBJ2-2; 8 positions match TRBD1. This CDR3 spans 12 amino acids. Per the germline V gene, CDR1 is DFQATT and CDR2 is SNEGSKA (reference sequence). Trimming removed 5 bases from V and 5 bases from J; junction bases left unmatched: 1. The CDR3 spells CSAGQGTGELFF. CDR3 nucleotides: TGCAGTGCTGGACAGGGTACCGGGGAGCTGTTTTTT.

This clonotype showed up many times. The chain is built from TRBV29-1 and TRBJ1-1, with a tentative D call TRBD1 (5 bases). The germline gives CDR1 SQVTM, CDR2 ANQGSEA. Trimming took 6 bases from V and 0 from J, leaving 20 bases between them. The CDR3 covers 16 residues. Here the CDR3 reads CSVGRMGVPLNTEAFF. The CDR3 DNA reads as TGCAGCGTGGGCCGGATGGGGGTACCGCTGAACACTGAAGCTTTCTTT.

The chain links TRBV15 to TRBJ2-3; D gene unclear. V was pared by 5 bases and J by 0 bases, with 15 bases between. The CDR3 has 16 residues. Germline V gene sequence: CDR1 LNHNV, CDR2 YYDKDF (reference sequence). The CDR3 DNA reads TGTGCCACCAGCCCGTTTATAACTGCTAGCACAGATACGCAGTATTTT. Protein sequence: CATSPFITASTDTQYF.

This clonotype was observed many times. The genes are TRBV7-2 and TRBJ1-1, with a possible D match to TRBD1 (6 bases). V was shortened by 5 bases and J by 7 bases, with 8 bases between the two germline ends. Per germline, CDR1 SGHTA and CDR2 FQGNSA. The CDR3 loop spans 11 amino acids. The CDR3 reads CASSRRGEAFF. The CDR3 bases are TGTGCCAGCAGCCGCAGGGGTGAAGCTTTCTTT. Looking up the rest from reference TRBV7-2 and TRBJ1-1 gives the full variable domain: GAGVSQSPSNKVTEKGKDVELRCDPISGHTALYWYRQSLGQGLEFLIYFQGNSAPDKSGLPSDRFSAERTGGSVSTLTIQRTQQEDSAVYLCASSRRGEAFFGQGTRLTVV.

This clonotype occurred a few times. For the CDR3, the DNA is TGCAGCGTTGATGAACAGGGAAAGACCCAGTACTTC. This codes for CSVDEQGKTQYF. The chain has TRBV29-1 and TRBJ2-5, with a possible D match to TRBD1 (6 bases). This CDR3 spans 12 amino acids. The germline CDR1 and CDR2 sequences are SQVTM and ANQGSEA. The V end lost 3 bases, the J end lost 6 bases, and 11 bases lay between the germline ends. The complete variable domain, with remaining parts taken from reference TRBV29-1 and TRBJ2-5, reads SAVISQKPSRDICQRGTSLTIQCQVDSQVTMMFWYRQQPGQSLTLIATANQGSEATYESGFVIDKFPISRPNLTFSTLTVSNMSPEDSSIYLCSVDEQGKTQYFGPGTRLLVL.

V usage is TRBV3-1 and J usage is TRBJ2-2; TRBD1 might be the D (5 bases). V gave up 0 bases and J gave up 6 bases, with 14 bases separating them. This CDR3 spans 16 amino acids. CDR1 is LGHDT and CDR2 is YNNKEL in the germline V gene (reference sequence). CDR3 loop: CASSQEGQGRAGELFF. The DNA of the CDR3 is TGTGCCAGCAGCCAAGAAGGGCAGGGCAGGGCCGGGGAGCTGTTTTTT. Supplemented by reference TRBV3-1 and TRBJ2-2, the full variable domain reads DTAVSQTPKYLVTQMGNDKSIKCEQNLGHDTMYWYKQDSKKFLKIMFSYNNKELIINETVPNRFSPKSPDKAHLNLHINSLELGDSAVYFCASSQEGQGRAGELFFGEGSRLTVL.

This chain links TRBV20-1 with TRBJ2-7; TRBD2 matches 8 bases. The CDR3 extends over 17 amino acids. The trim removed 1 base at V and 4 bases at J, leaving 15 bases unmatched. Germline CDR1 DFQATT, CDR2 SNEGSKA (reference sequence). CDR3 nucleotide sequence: TGCAGTGCTAGAGGTCTCGCCGGGACTAGAACGCATTACGAGCAGTACTTC. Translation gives CSARGLAGTRTHYEQYF.

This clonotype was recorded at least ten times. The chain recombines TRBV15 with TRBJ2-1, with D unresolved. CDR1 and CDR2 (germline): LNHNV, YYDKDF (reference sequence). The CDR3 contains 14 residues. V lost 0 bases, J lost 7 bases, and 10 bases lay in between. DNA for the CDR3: TGTGCCACCAGCAGAGATACCATTCGTAATGAGCAGTTCTTC. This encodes CATSRDTIRNEQFF.

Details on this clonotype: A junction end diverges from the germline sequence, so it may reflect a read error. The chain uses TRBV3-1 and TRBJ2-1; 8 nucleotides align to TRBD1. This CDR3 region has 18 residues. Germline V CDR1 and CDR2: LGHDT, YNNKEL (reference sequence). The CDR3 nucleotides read TGTGCCTGCAGCCAAGATCCGGCCGGGACAGGCGTCGGCAATGAGCAGTTCTTC. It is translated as CACSQDPAGTGVGNEQFF.

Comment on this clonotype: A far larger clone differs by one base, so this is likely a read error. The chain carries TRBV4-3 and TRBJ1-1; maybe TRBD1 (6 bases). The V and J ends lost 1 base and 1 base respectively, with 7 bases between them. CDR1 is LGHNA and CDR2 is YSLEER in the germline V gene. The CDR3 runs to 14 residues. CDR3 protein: CASSQGQENTEAFF. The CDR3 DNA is TGCGCCAGCAGCCAAGGACAGGAGAACACTGAAGCTTTCTTT.

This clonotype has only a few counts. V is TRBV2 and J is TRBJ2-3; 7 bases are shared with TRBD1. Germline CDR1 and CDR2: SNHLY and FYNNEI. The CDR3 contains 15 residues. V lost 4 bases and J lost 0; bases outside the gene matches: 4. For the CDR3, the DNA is TGTGCCAGCAGTGGGAGACAGGGAAGCACAGATACGCAGTATTTT. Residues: CASSGRQGSTDTQYF.

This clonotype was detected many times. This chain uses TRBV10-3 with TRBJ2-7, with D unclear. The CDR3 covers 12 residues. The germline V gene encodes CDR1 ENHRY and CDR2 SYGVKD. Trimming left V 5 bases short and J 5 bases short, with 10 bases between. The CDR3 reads CAISLLGDEQYF. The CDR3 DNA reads TGTGCCATCAGTCTGTTGGGTGACGAGCAGTACTTC.

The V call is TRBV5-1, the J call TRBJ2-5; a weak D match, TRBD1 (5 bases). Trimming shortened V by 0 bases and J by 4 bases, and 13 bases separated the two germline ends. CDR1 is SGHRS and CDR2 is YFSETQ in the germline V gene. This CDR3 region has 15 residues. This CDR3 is CASSLGPGLGETQYF. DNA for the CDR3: TGCGCCAGCAGCTTGGGCCCAGGGCTGGGAGAGACCCAGTACTTC.

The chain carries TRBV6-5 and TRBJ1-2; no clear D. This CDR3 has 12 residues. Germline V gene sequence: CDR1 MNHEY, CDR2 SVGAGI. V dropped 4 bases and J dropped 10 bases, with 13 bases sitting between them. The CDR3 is CASSSPGIFYTF. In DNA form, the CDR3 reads TGTGCCAGCAGTTCGCCGGGGATTTTCTACACCTTC.

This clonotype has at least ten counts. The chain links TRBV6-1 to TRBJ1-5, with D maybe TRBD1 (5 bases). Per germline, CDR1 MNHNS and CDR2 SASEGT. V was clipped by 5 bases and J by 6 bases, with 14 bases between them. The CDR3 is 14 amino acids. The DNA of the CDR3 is TGTGCCAGCAGTACAACGGGGGGGGGTCAGCCCCAGCATTTT. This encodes CASSTTGGGQPQHF.

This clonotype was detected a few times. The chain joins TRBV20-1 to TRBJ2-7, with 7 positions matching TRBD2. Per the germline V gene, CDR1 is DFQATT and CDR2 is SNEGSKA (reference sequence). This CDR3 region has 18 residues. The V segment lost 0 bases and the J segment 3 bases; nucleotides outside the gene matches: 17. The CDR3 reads CSAREWVTGFGGSYEQYF. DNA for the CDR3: TGCAGTGCTAGAGAATGGGTTACAGGCTTCGGCGGGAGCTACGAGCAGTACTTC.

CDR3: CASSYGGTYNEQFF. In DNA, the CDR3 is TGTGCCAGCAGTTACGGCGGAACCTACAATGAGCAGTTCTTC. The rearrangement joins TRBV6-5 to TRBJ2-1; D remains unclear. Per the germline V gene, CDR1 is MNHEY and CDR2 is SVGAGI. V shed 2 bases and J shed 2 bases, with 7 bases lying between them. The CDR3 extends over 14 amino acids.

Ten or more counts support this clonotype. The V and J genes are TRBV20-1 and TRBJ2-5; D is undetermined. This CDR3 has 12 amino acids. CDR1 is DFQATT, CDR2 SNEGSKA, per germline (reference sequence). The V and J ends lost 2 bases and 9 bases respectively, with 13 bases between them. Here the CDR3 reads CSARPAIEAQYF. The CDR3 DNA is TGCAGTGCTAGACCTGCCATTGAGGCCCAGTACTTC.

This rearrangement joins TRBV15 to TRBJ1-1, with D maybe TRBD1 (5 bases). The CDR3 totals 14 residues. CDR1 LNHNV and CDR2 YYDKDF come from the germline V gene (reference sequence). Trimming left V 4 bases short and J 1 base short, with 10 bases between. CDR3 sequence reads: CATSKLTENTEAFF. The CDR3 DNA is TGTGCCACCAGCAAATTGACAGAGAACACTGAAGCTTTCTTT.

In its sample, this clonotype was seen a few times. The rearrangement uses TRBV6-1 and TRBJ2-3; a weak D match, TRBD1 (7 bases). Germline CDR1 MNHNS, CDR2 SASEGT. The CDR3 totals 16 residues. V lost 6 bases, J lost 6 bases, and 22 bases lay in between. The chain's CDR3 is CASRGQTGDSVDTQYF. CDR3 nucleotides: TGTGCCAGCAGAGGACAAACAGGGGACTCCGTGGATACGCAGTATTTT.